The source of this T cell receptor (beta chain) is a study of sequential checkpoint blockade in melanoma. In the study overall: TCRbeta immunosequencing was performed on DNA from 75 to 95 pretreatment melanoma tumor samples. Twenty-two patients had matched tumor biopsies before treatment and at week 13 after nivolumab or ipilimumab alone. Study findings and constraints: PD-L1 staining and CD8+ counts, not mutational load, tracked tumor T-cell clonality. For nivolumab-first patients, baseline tumor clonality was associated with response.

Trimming pared 0 bases from V and 5 bases from J, leaving 11 bases between. The CDR3 extends over 14 amino acids. Germline lookup yields CDR1 SGHRS and CDR2 YFSETQ. Concerning this clone: What it binds is not known.

Using immunoSEQ multiplex PCR, the repertoire was profiled, and TCRdb retains in-frame clones only, with some absent. This sample has under 3,000 clones, with approximately 25% found just once. Treatment: randomized to nivolumab then ipilimumab (arm A) or the reverse (arm B). This sample comprised tumor tissue (inferred from file names), obtained from a patient given nivolumab and ipilimumab in sequence. The sequence was collected from a human donor with melanoma. This chain links TRBV5-1 with TRBJ1-1; D gene ambiguous. CDR3 nucleotides: TGCGCCAGCAGCTTGGGGACGGGAAGAACTGAAGCTTTCTTT. This codes for CASSLGTGRTEAFF.